These 29 T cell receptor beta chains share one sample of origin, sequenced in a study of chemoradiotherapy in HPV16-positive cancers. Sequenced by immunoSEQ multiplex PCR; TCRdb stores in-frame clones only, minus some. The sample has roughly 1,800 clones, about 96% seen once. The material was tumor tissue, obtained from a patient who underwent chemoradiotherapy. The receptor source for this set is a human donor with HPV-associated anogenital cancer.

The rearrangement uses TRBV7-8 and TRBJ1-1, with a tentative D call TRBD1 (5 bases). The CDR3 contains 12 residues. Germline lookup yields CDR1 SGHVS and CDR2 FQNEAQ. V was shortened by 4 bases and J by 6 bases, with 9 bases between the two germline ends. Written as DNA, the CDR3 is TGTGCCAGCAGCTCGCAGGGCTCTGAAGCTTTCTTT. Protein product: CASSSQGSEAFF.

Comment on this clone: The junction departs from germline at one end; a sequencing error may be responsible. The chain is built from TRBV7-8 and TRBJ2-1; TRBD2 matches 13 bases. Germline CDR1 SGHVS, CDR2 FQNEAQ. The CDR3 loop spans 14 amino acids. The CDR3 loop is CASSLGTSGSKTVF. DNA for the CDR3: TGTGCCAGCAGCTTAGGGACTAGCGGGAGTAAGACGGTCTTC.

V and J are TRBV27 and TRBJ2-1; D gene uncertain. V gave up 6 bases and J gave up 10 bases, with 16 bases separating them. Germline V gene lookup returns CDR1 MNHEY and CDR2 SMNVEV (reference sequence). The CDR3 sequence is 13 residues long. CDR3 nucleotide sequence: TGTGCCAGCAGGCGCCCTAGTTTTTCGGAGCAGTTCTTC. Protein sequence: CASRRPSFSEQFF.

This chain connects TRBV28 to TRBJ1-1; no reliable D call. Trimming removed 4 bases from V and 0 bases from J, with 12 bases in between. The CDR3 loop spans 15 amino acids. CDR1 and CDR2 from the germline V gene are MDHEN and SYDVKM. The CDR3 region is CASSSNPGLNTEAFF. The CDR3 DNA reads as TGTGCCAGCAGTTCCAACCCGGGGTTGAACACTGAAGCTTTCTTT.

This clone was observed a few times. This sample also contains other DNA sequences that code for the same CDR3. V and J are TRBV4-2 and TRBJ2-7; D remains ambiguous. Deletions cut 1 base from V and 1 base from J, with 2 bases between. The CDR3 contains 12 residues. Germline loops: CDR1 LGHNA, CDR2 YNFKEQ. The CDR3 loop is CASSQGSYEQYF. The DNA of the CDR3 is TGTGCCAGCAGCCAAGGATCCTACGAGCAGTACTTC.

The count of this clone is one. V usage is TRBV2 and J usage is TRBJ2-3, with D tentatively TRBD2 (6 bases). This CDR3 contains 14 residues. Germline-derived CDR1 and CDR2 are SNHLY and FYNNEI. V lost 5 bases, J lost 5 bases, and 14 bases lay in between. CDR3 DNA sequence: TGTGCCAGCAGTCGGCTAGCGAGTAGAGATACGCAGTATTTT. This sequence encodes CASSRLASRDTQYF.

The chain has TRBV9 and TRBJ2-3; 8 bases match TRBD2. The germline V gene encodes CDR1 SGDLS and CDR2 YYNGEE. Trimming took 0 bases from V and 2 from J; bases not matched to a gene: 5. The CDR3 has 16 residues. DNA for the CDR3: TGTGCCAGCAGCGTAGGGAGCGGGGGATCCACAGATACGCAGTATTTT. It yields the protein CASSVGSGGSTDTQYF.

The chain uses TRBV5-4 and TRBJ1-1; possibly TRBD1 for D (5 bases). Deletions cut 4 bases from V and 11 bases from J, with 12 bases between. The germline gives CDR1 SGHNT, CDR2 YYREEE (reference sequence). CDR3 size: 11 residues. The CDR3 is CASSEGEGAFF. CDR3 DNA: TGTGCCAGCAGCGAGGGAGAGGGGGCTTTCTTT.

CDR3 residues: CASRSGTANTEAFF. For the CDR3, the DNA is TGCGCCAGCAGATCCGGGACAGCGAACACTGAAGCTTTCTTT. This chain uses TRBV5-1 with TRBJ1-1; 7 bases align to TRBD1. Trimming at V came to 5 bases and at J to 1 base, leaving 5 bases not matched to a gene. Germline CDR1 is SGHRS and CDR2 is YFSETQ. The CDR3 runs to 14 residues.

The V gene is TRBV15, the J gene TRBJ1-2; TRBD1 might be the D (5 bases). Germline-derived CDR1 and CDR2 are LNHNV and YYDKDF (reference sequence). CDR3 length equals 15 residues. V shed 0 bases and J shed 3 bases, with 11 bases lying between them. Written as DNA, the CDR3 is TGTGCCACCAGCAGAGATGCAGGGATGTACTATGGCTACACCTTC. Its protein is CATSRDAGMYYGYTF.

The chain joins TRBV18 to TRBJ2-3, with D uncertain. Per germline, CDR1 KGHSH and CDR2 LQKENI. This CDR3 has 21 residues. The V end lost 0 bases, the J end lost 2 bases, and 27 bases lay between the germline ends. CDR3 DNA: TGTGCCAGCTCACCACCCTCAAGATCCACCCCGAACTCATTTTCCACAGATACGCAGTATTTT. Amino acids: CASSPPSRSTPNSFSTDTQYF.

The chain uses TRBV28 and TRBJ2-3; D not resolved. Trimming stripped 3 bases from V and 3 bases from J, with 7 bases between. The length of the CDR3 is 13 residues. CDR1 is MDHEN, CDR2 SYDVKM, per germline. The CDR3 DNA sequence: TGTGCCAGCAGTTTTCCCCGAACAGATACGCAGTATTTT. Amino acids: CASSFPRTDTQYF.

CDR3 region: CASSLDVNTEAFF. CDR3 DNA sequence: TGTGCCAGCAGCTTAGATGTGAACACTGAAGCTTTCTTT. The genes are TRBV7-2 and TRBJ1-1, with D unclear. This CDR3 region has 13 residues. CDR1 SGHTA and CDR2 FQGNSA come from the germline V gene. The V end was cut by 1 base, the J end by 0 bases, with 3 bases between. Based on the CDR3 plus reference TRBV7-2 and TRBJ1-1, the full variable domain is GAGVSQSPSNKVTEKGKDVELRCDPISGHTALYWYRQSLGQGLEFLIYFQGNSAPDKSGLPSDRFSAERTGGSVSTLTIQRTQQEDSAVYLCASSLDVNTEAFFGQGTRLTVV.

V is TRBV10-3 and J is TRBJ2-6, with a weak D call TRBD1 (6 bases). This CDR3 contains 14 residues. The V end was cut by 4 bases, the J end by 3 bases, with 7 bases between. Looked up from germline, CDR1 is ENHRY and CDR2 is SYGVKD. The CDR3 DNA reads as TGTGCCATCAGTGGGACAGATGGGGCCAACGTCCTGACTTTC. Amino acid sequence: CAISGTDGANVLTF.

The rearrangement joins TRBV18 to TRBJ2-3; 8 bases are a match to TRBD1. The length of the CDR3 is 14 residues. V lost 5 bases and J lost 3; bases outside the gene matches: 4. Looked up from germline, CDR1 is KGHSH and CDR2 is LQKENI. The chain's CDR3 is CASSGQGKTDTQYF. In nucleotides, the CDR3 is TGTGCCAGCTCAGGACAGGGTAAAACAGATACGCAGTATTTT.

The rearrangement links TRBV5-4 to TRBJ2-7; D is possibly TRBD1 (6 bases). The CDR3 spans 11 residues. The V gene's germline CDR1 is SGHNT and CDR2 YYREEE (reference sequence). Trimming cost V 4 bases and J 4 bases, with 6 bases left between them. CDR3 coding DNA: TGTGCCAGCAGCAGGGGGTACGAGCAGTACTTC. This translates into CASSRGYEQYF. Variable domain in full (rest from reference TRBV5-4 and TRBJ2-7): ETGVTQSPTHLIKTRGQQVTLRCSSQSGHNTVSWYQQALGQGPQFIFQYYREEENGRGNFPPRFSGLQFPNYSSELNVNALELDDSALYLCASSRGYEQYFGPGTRLTVT.

The chain employs TRBV7-6 and TRBJ2-2; D is possibly TRBD1 (6 bases). The CDR3 totals 15 residues. V lost 7 bases and J 2 bases, leaving 14 bases between the germline ends. Germline CDR1 reads SGHVS; CDR2 reads FNYEAQ. The CDR3 bases are TGTGCCAGCACCCTACGGGACACAAACACCGGGGAGCTGTTTTTT. Its translation: CASTLRDTNTGELFF.

This chain joins TRBV6-1 and TRBJ2-1, with 12 bases that match TRBD2. CDR1 is MNHNS and CDR2 is SASEGT in the germline V gene. The CDR3 is 15 amino acids. V trimming: 2 bases; J trimming: 5 bases; junction bases outside the gene matches: 1. The chain's CDR3 is CASSELAGGNNEQFF. As DNA, the CDR3 is TGTGCCAGCAGTGAACTAGCGGGAGGGAACAATGAGCAGTTCTTC.

The J gene is TRBJ1-1, the V gene TRBV28; D not resolved. Germline assignment: CDR1 MDHEN and CDR2 SYDVKM. The CDR3 consists of 13 residues. The germline V and J ends were trimmed by 3 bases and 9 bases, with 14 bases remaining between them. The DNA of the CDR3 is TGTGCCAGCAGTTTGAAGTGGACCTTGAAAGCTTTCTTT. It specifies CASSLKWTLKAFF.

The V call is TRBV5-8, the J call TRBJ1-2; 8 nucleotides align to TRBD1. Germline values: CDR1 SGHTS, CDR2 YDEGEE. This CDR3 comprises 14 residues. The J segment lost 0 bases and the V segment lost 5 bases, leaving 3 bases of the junction unmatched. As DNA, the CDR3 is TGTGCCAGCAGTGACAGGGGTACTAACTATGGCTACACCTTC. Translated, it gives CASSDRGTNYGYTF.

This clone was seen a single time. The gene calls are TRBV29-1 and TRBJ1-1; D gene unclear. CDR1 SQVTM and CDR2 ANQGSEA come from the germline V gene. The CDR3 runs 13 residues. The V end was cut by 5 bases, the J end by 1 base, with 11 bases between. The CDR3 protein is CSVSLQPNTEAFF. The CDR3 DNA reads TGCAGCGTTAGCCTTCAACCGAACACTGAAGCTTTCTTT.

The chain uses TRBV19 and TRBJ1-5; 8 positions match TRBD1. The CDR3 has 15 residues. V shed 5 bases and J 8 bases; nucleotides not matched to a gene: 11. Germline V CDR1 and CDR2: LNHDA, SQIVND (reference sequence). The CDR3 region has the DNA TGTGCCAGTAGTGGAGGGGCAGGGGGCTCGAAGCCCCAGCATTTT. It codes for CASSGGAGGSKPQHF.

This clone appeared once. The chain uses TRBV5-1 and TRBJ1-2, with D possibly being TRBD1 (5 bases). Germline assignment: CDR1 SGHRS and CDR2 YFSETQ. There are 13 residues in the CDR3. The V end lost 3 bases, the J end lost 5 bases, and 11 bases lay between the germline ends. CDR3 in DNA: TGCGCCAGCAGCTCCGCGACAGTATATGGCTACACCTTC. It translates to CASSSATVYGYTF.

J is TRBJ1-2 and V is TRBV5-1, with 7 bases fitting TRBD1. This CDR3 has 16 amino acids. Germline CDR1 reads SGHRS; CDR2 reads YFSETQ. V was clipped by 2 bases and J by 2 bases; unmatched bases: 9. CDR3 nucleotides: TGCGCCAGCAGCTTAACCACAGGGGCATTAAACTATGGCTACACCTTC. This translates into CASSLTTGALNYGYTF.

V is TRBV5-1 and J is TRBJ2-3; 10 nucleotides agree with TRBD2. Germline V gene sequence: CDR1 SGHRS, CDR2 YFSETQ. The CDR3 runs to 16 residues. The V and J ends lost 2 bases and 1 base, in that order; junction bases with no gene match: 4. The CDR3 DNA reads as TGCGCCAGCAGCTTAGGGACTAGCGCGGGCACAGATACGCAGTATTTT. It encodes CASSLGTSAGTDTQYF.

This clone was recorded only once. The V and J genes are TRBV23-1 and TRBJ2-7, with D possibly being TRBD2 (6 bases). TRBV23-1 is filed as an ORF, its function uncertain. This CDR3 comprises 13 residues. Trimming cost V 9 bases and J 1 base, with 13 bases left between them. CDR3 DNA: TGCGCCAGGGGAGGACACTTTTCCTACGAGCAGTACTTC. Its protein is CARGGHFSYEQYF.

This clone was counted only a few times. V and J are TRBV6-1 and TRBJ2-1, with TRBD1 matching over 9 bases. The germline V gene has CDR1 MNHNS and CDR2 SASEGT. Germline trimming cut 5 bases from V and 3 bases from J; bases unmatched to any gene: 5. The CDR3 contains 15 residues. The CDR3, as DNA: TGTGCCAGCAGTTTTCAGGACAGGGGCTACAATGAGCAGTTCTTC. Protein sequence: CASSFQDRGYNEQFF.

The chain is built from TRBV7-5 and TRBJ1-1; TRBD1, the table's D call, lacks a check against the DNA. TRBV7-5 is a pseudogene. CDR3 size: 14 residues. CDR3 loop: CARSLGHPLWEAFF. The CDR3, as DNA: TGTGCCAGAAGCTTAGGACACCCTCTCTGGGAAGCTTTCTTT.

The rearrangement links TRBV6-6 to TRBJ2-3, with 9 positions matching TRBD2. The germline V gene encodes CDR1 MNHNY and CDR2 SVGAGI (reference sequence). The CDR3 is 16 residues long. Unmatched junction bases numbered 10, after V lost 4 bases and J lost 5 bases. DNA of the CDR3: TGTGCCAGCAGTTTCAACGCGGGGGGGCCGATAGATACGCAGTATTTT. It specifies CASSFNAGGPIDTQYF.